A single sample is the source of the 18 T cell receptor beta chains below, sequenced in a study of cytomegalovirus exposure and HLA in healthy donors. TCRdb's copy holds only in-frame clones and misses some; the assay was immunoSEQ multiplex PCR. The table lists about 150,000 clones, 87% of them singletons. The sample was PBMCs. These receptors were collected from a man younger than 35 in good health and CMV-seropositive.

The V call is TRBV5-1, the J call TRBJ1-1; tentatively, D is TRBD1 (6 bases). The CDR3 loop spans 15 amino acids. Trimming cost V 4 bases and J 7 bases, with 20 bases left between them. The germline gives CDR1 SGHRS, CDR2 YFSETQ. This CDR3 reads CASSPAGGRKVEAFF. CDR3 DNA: TGCGCCAGCAGCCCGGCGGGGGGGCGGAAGGTTGAAGCTTTCTTT.

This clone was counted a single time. CDR3 DNA sequence: TGTGCCAGCAGTGACTACAGGGGGCAGAGGGCTGAAGCTTTCTTT. Amino acids: CASSDYRGQRAEAFF. The chain is built from TRBV6-1 and TRBJ1-1, with 9 bases aligning to TRBD1. This CDR3 has 15 residues. V was clipped by 3 bases and J by 6 bases; unmatched bases: 8. CDR1 is MNHNS and CDR2 is SASEGT in the germline V gene.

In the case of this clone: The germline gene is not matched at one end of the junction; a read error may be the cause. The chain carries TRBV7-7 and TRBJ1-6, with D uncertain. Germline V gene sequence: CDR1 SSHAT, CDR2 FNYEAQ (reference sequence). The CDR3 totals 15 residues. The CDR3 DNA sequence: TGTGCTAGCAGCATTGATAGCTCCTATAATTCACCCCTCCACTTT. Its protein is CASSIDSSYNSPLHF.

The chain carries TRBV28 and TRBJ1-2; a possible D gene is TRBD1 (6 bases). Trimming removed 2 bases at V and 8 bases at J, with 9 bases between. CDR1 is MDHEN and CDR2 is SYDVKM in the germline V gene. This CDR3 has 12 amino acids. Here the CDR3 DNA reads TGTGCCAGCAGTTTAAACCAGGGGGGCTACACCTTC. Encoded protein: CASSLNQGGYTF.

CDR3 sequence (DNA): TGCGCCAGCAGCTTGGTAGGGGAGGCGCCTGAAGCTTTCTTT. Encoded protein: CASSLVGEAPEAFF. The gene calls are TRBV5-1 and TRBJ1-1; maybe TRBD1 (5 bases). Germline CDR1 SGHRS, CDR2 YFSETQ. The ends were cut back, 0 bases at V and 6 bases at J, with 12 bases in the middle. The CDR3 loop spans 14 amino acids.

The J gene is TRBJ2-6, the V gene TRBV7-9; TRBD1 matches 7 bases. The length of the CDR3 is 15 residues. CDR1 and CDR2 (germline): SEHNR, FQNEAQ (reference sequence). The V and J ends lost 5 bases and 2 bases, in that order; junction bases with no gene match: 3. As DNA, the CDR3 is TGTGCCAGCAGCCCACAGGGGACTGGGGCCAACGTCCTGACTTTC. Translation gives CASSPQGTGANVLTF.

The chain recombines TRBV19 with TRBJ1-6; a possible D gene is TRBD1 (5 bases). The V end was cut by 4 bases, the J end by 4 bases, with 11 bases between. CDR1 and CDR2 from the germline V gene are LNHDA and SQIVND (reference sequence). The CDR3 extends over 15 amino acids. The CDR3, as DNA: TGTGCCAGTAGTAGAAAGACAGATTATAATTCACCCCTCCACTTT. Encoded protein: CASSRKTDYNSPLHF.

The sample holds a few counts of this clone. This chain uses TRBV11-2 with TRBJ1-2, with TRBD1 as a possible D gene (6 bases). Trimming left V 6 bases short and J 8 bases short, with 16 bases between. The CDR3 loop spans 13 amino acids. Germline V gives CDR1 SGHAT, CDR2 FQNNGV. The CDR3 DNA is TGTGCCAGCAGGCTAACAGGGAATAGAGGCTACACCTTC. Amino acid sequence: CASRLTGNRGYTF.

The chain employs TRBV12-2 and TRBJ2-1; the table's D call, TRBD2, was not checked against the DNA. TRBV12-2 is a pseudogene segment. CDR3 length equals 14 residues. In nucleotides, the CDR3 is TGTGCAAGTCGCTTAGTAAGCGGGAGCGATGAGCAGTTCTTC. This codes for CASRLVSGSDEQFF.

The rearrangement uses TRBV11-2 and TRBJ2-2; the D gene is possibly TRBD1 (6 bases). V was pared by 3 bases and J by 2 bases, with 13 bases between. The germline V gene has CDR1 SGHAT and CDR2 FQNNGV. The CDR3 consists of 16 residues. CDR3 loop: CASSFFLDSNTGELFF. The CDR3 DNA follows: TGTGCCAGCAGCTTTTTTTTGGACAGCAACACCGGGGAGCTGTTTTTT.

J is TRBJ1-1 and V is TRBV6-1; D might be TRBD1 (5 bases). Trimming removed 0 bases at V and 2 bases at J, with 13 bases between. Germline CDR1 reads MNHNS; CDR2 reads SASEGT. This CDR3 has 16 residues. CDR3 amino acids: CASSEAYVGANTEAFF. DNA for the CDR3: TGTGCCAGCAGTGAAGCGTATGTAGGGGCCAACACTGAAGCTTTCTTT.

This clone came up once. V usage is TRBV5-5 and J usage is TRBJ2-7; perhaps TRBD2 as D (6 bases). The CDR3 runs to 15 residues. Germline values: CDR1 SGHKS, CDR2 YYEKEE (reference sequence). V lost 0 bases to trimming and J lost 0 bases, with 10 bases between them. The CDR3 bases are TGTGCCAGCAGCTTGGCCCCGGAGGGCTCCTACGAGCAGTACTTC. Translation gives CASSLAPEGSYEQYF.

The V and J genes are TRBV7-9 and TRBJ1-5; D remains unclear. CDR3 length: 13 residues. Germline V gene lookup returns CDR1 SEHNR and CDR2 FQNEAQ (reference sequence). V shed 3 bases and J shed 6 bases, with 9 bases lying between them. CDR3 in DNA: TGTGCCAGCAGCTTCTCCGCCGGTCAGCCCCAGCATTTT. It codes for CASSFSAGQPQHF. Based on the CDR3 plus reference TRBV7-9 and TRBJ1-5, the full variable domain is DTGVSQNPRHKITKRGQNVTFRCDPISEHNRLYWYRQTLGQGPEFLTYFQNEAQLEKSRLLSDRFSAERPKGSFSTLEIQRTEQGDSAMYLCASSFSAGQPQHFGDGTRLSIL.

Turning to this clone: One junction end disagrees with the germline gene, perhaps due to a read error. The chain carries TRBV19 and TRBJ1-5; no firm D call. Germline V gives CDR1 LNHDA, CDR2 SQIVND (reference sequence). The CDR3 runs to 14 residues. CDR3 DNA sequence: TGTGCCAGCAGTAGGACTGGACTTACGAGGAGAAGGCATTTT. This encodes CASSRTGLTRRRHF.

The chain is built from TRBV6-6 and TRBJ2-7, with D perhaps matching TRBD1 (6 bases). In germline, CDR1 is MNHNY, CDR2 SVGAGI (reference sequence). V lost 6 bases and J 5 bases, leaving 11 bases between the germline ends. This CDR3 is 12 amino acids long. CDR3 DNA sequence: TGTGCCAGCAGCCACGAGGGGGACGAGCAGTACTTC. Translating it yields CASSHEGDEQYF.

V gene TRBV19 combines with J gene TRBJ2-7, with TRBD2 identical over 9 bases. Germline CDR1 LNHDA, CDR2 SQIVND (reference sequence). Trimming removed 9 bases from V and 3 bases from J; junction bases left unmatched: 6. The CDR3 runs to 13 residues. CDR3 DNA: TGTGCCAGCGGTAGCGGGAGCGTCTACGAGCAGTACTTC. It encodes CASGSGSVYEQYF. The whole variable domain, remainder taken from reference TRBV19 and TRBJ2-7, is DGGITQSPKYLFRKEGQNVTLSCEQNLNHDAMYWYRQDPGQGLRLIYYSQIVNDFQKGDIAEGYSVSREKKESFPLTVTSAQKNPTAFYLCASGSGSVYEQYFGPGTRLTVT.

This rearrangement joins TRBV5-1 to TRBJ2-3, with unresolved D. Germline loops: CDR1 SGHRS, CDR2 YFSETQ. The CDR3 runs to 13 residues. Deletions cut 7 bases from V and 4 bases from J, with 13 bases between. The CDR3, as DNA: TGCGCCAGCGGCTCTATGGGCGCAGATACGCAGTATTTT. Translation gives CASGSMGADTQYF.

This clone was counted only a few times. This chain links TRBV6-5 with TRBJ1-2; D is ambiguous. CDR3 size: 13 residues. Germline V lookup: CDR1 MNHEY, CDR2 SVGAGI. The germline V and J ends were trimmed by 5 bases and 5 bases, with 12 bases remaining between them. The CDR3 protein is CASSERVRYGYTF. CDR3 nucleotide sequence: TGTGCCAGCAGTGAGAGGGTGCGGTATGGCTACACCTTC.